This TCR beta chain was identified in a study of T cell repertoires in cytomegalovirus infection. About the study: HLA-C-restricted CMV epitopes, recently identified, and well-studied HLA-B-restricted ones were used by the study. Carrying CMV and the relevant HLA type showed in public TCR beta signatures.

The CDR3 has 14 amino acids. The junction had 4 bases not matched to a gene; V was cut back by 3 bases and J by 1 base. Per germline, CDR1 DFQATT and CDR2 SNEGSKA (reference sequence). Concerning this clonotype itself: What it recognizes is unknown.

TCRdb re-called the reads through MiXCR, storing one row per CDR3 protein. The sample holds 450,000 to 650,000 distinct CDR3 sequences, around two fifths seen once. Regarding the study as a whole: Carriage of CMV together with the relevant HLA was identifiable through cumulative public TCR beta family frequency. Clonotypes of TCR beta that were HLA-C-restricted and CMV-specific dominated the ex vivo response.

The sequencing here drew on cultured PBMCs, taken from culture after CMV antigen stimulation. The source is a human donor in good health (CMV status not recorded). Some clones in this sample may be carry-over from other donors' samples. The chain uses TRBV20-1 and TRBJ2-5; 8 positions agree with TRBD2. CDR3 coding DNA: TGCAGTGCTAGTGATAGCGGGGCCCAAGAGACCCAGTACTTC. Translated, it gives CSASDSGAQETQYF.